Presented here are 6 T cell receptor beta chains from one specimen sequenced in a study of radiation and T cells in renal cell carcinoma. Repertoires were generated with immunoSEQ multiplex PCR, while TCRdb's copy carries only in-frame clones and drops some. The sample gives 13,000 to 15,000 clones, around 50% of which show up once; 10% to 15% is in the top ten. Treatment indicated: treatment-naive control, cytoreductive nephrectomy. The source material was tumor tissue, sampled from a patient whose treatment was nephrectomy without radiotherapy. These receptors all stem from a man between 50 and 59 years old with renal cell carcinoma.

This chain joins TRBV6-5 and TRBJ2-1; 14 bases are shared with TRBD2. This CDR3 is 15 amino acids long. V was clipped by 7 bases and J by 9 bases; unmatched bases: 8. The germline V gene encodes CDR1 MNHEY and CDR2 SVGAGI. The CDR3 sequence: CASKPTSGGAGEQFF. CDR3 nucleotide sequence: TGTGCCAGCAAACCGACTAGCGGGGGGGCGGGTGAGCAGTTCTTC.

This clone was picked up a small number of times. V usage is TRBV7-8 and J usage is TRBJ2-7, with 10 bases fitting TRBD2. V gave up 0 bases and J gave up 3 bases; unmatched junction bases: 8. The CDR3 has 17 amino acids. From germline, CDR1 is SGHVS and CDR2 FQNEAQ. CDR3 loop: CASSLALGASGGYEQYF. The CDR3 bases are TGTGCCAGCAGCTTAGCGCTCGGGGCTAGCGGGGGCTACGAGCAGTACTTC.

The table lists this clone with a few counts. The CDR3 loop reads CASSIDSGDQPQHF. CDR3 in DNA: TGTGCCAGTAGTATAGATTCTGGGGATCAGCCCCAGCATTTT. The chain has TRBV19 and TRBJ1-5; D is undetermined. CDR1 LNHDA and CDR2 SQIVND come from the germline V gene (reference sequence). The V end was cut by 0 bases, the J end by 5 bases, with 8 bases between. The CDR3 is 14 residues long.

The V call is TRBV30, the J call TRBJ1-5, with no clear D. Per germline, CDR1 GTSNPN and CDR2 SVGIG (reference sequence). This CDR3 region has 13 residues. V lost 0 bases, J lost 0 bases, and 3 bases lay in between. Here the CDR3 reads CAWSVNSNQPQHF. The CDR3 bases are TGTGCCTGGAGTGTCAATAGCAATCAGCCCCAGCATTTT.

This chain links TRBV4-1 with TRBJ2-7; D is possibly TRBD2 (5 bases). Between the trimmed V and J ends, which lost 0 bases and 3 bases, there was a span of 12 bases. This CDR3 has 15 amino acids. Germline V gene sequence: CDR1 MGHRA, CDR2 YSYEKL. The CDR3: CASSQDPGGGYEQYF. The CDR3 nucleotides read TGCGCCAGCAGCCAAGATCCGGGTGGAGGCTACGAGCAGTACTTC.

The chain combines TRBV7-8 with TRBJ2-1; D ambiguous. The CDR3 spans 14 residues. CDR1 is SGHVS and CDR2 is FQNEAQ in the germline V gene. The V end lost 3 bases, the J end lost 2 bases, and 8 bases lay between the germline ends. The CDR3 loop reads CASSLDVTYNEQFF. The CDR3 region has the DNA TGTGCCAGCAGCTTGGATGTTACCTACAATGAGCAGTTCTTC.